Below, one T cell receptor (beta chain) is given with its context. This entry is derived from a study of blood T cell repertoires in COVID-19. CDR3 length: 15 residues. Germline V gives CDR1 MDHEN, CDR2 SYDVKM. V lost 0 bases to trimming and J lost 0 bases, with 9 bases between them. Clones were sequenced by immunoSEQ multiplex PCR, and TCRdb holds only the in-frame ones, with some missing. The table lists about 360,000 clones, 85% to 90% of them singletons. Material for sequencing was peripheral blood. The origin of this receptor is a human donor in a cohort sampled during active COVID-19. V usage is TRBV28 and J usage is TRBJ2-7, with D perhaps TRBD1 (6 bases). The CDR3: CASSLWGASSYEQYF. DNA of the CDR3: TGTGCCAGCAGTTTATGGGGGGCTAGCTCCTACGAGCAGTACTTC.